The 10 T cell receptor beta chains below all came from one sample that was sequenced in a study of regulatory T cells in long-lasting Graves disease. Time point of the sample: newly diagnosed GD, antithyroid drugs for less than 3 months. Generation of the TCR library employed RNA extracted from PBMCs. iRepertoire HTBI primers and Arm-PCR of CDR3 regions built TCR beta libraries. In TCRdb, the multiplex PCR reads were re-called with MiXCR into one record per CDR3 protein. The data contain some 220,000 distinct CDR3 sequences, roughly 19% of them seen just once; the ten biggest clones take up about 11%. The same sample was also used in a study of T cells in Graves' hyperthyroidism and ophthalmopathy.

Sequences were derived from peripheral blood mononuclear cells (PBMCs), sampled at new diagnosis, from a patient treated with antithyroid drugs. The source is a woman younger than 45 with Graves disease.

This clonotype was seen repeatedly, ten times or more. The V gene is TRBV11-3, the J gene TRBJ2-1; the D gene is possibly TRBD2 (6 bases). The V end was cut by 1 base, the J end by 7 bases, with 11 bases between. The CDR3 is 14 amino acids. CDR1 and CDR2 from the germline V gene are SGHNT and YENEEA. The CDR3 reads CASSLAGEWNEQFF. The DNA for the CDR3 is TGTGCCAGCAGCTTAGCGGGAGAGTGGAATGAGCAGTTCTTC.

This chain links TRBV10-3 with TRBJ2-1, with 14 positions matching TRBD2. There are 16 residues in the CDR3. V lost 3 bases, J lost 8 bases, and 6 bases stayed unmatched. Germline loops: CDR1 ENHRY, CDR2 SYGVKD. As DNA, the CDR3 is TGTGCCATCAGTGATCCGACTAGCGGGAGGGCCTATGAGCAGTTCTTC. Translating it yields CAISDPTSGRAYEQFF.

This clonotype was recorded many times. This chain joins TRBV6-5 and TRBJ2-6; D unresolved. Trimming stripped 4 bases from V and 2 bases from J, with 12 bases between. Germline V gene data show CDR1 as MNHEY and CDR2 as SVGAGI. This CDR3 contains 16 residues. CDR3 bases: TGTGCCAGCAGTTCCGTCGATGGGCCTGGGGCCAACGTCCTGACTTTC. It yields the protein CASSSVDGPGANVLTF.

This clonotype was counted ten times or more. CDR3 in DNA: TGTGCCAGCAGAGTGGGTAGCTCAGATACGCAGTATTTT. Encoded protein: CASRVGSSDTQYF. This chain connects TRBV2 to TRBJ2-3, with no clear D. V gave up 6 bases and J gave up 4 bases, with 11 bases separating them. The CDR3 contains 13 residues. Germline CDR1 reads SNHLY; CDR2 reads FYNNEI.

This clonotype was found a few times. The V call is TRBV6-1, the J call TRBJ1-5, with D unclear. The V gene's germline CDR1 is MNHNS and CDR2 SASEGT. The V gene lost 6 bases and the J gene lost 4 bases, with 19 bases spanning the gap. The CDR3 covers 16 residues. The CDR3 reads CASSWNEGAPNQPQHF. CDR3 nucleotide sequence: TGTGCCAGCAGCTGGAACGAGGGAGCCCCGAATCAGCCCCAGCATTTT.

This clonotype has a count of ten or more. This rearrangement joins TRBV5-1 to TRBJ2-1; 9 bases map to TRBD2. Germline V gives CDR1 SGHRS, CDR2 YFSETQ. CDR3 length: 18 amino acids. V shed 4 bases, J shed 0 bases, and the junction held 11 bases outside the gene matches. The CDR3 DNA follows: TGCGCCAGCAGCCCCAAACCCGCGGGAGGGATCTCCTACAATGAGCAGTTCTTC. Encoded protein: CASSPKPAGGISYNEQFF.

This clonotype was picked up one time. The chain uses TRBV20-1 and TRBJ2-7; 9 bases fit TRBD2. In germline, CDR1 is DFQATT, CDR2 SNEGSKA (reference sequence). The CDR3 has 15 residues. V was clipped by 3 bases and J by 4 bases; unmatched bases: 10. The CDR3 here is CSASVKAGGPYEQYF. DNA for the CDR3: TGCAGTGCTAGTGTGAAAGCGGGGGGTCCATACGAGCAGTACTTC.

V and J are TRBV12-3 or TRBV12-4 and TRBJ2-3, with D perhaps assigned TRBD1 or TRBD2 (5 bases each). The CDR3 has 14 amino acids. V lost 6 bases, J lost 1 base, and 11 bases lay in between. CDR3 protein: CASRTGQGTDTQYF. The CDR3 coding sequence is TGTGCCAGCAGAACGGGGCAGGGCACAGATACGCAGTATTTT.

In this sample, this clonotype turned up many times. The chain uses TRBV3-1 and TRBJ1-1; D gene ambiguous. The germline V and J ends were trimmed by 6 bases and 0 bases, with 11 bases remaining between them. Germline V gene data show CDR1 as LGHDT and CDR2 as YNNKEL (reference sequence). The CDR3 has 14 residues. CDR3 loop: CASRGDRMNTEAFF. The CDR3 DNA reads as TGTGCCAGCAGGGGCGACCGCATGAACACTGAAGCTTTCTTT.

This clonotype was detected only once. This chain links TRBV10-2 with TRBJ2-7; 9 bases line up with TRBD1. V was clipped by 6 bases and J by 3 bases; unmatched bases: 0. This CDR3 is built from 12 residues. Germline V lookup: CDR1 WSHSY, CDR2 SAAADI. The CDR3 DNA follows: TGCGCCAGCAGGACAGGGGGCTACGAGCAGTACTTC. It encodes CASRTGGYEQYF.